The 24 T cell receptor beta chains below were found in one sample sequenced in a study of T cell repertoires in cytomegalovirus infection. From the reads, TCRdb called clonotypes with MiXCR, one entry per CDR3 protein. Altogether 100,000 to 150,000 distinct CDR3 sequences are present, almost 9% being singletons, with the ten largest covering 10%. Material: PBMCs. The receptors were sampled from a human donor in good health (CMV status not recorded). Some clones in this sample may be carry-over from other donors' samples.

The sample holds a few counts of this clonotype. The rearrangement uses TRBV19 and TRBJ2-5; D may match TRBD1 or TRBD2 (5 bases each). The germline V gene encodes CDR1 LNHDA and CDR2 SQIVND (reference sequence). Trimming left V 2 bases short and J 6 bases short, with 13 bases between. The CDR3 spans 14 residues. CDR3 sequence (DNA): TGTGCCAGTAGTATAAGAACACCGGGACAGACCCAGTACTTC. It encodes CASSIRTPGQTQYF.

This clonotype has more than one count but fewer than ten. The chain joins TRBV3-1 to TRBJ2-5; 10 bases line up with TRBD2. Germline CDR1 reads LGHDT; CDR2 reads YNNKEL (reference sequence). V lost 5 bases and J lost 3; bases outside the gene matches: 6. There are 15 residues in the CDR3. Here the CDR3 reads CASSGLLAGEETQYF. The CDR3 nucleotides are TGTGCCAGCAGCGGGCTCCTAGCGGGGGAAGAGACCCAGTACTTC.

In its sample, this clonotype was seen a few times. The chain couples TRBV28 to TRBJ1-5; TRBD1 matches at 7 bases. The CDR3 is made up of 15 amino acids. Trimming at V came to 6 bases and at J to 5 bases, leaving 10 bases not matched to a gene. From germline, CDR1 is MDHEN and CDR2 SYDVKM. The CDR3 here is CASSFVDREHQPQHF. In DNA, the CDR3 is TGTGCCAGCAGCTTCGTTGACAGGGAACATCAGCCCCAGCATTTT.

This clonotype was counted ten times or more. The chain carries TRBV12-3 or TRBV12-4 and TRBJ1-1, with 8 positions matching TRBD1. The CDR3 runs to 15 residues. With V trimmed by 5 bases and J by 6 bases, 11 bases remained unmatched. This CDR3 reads CASSLFDRGEAEAFF. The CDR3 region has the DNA TGTGCCAGCAGTCTATTCGACAGGGGTGAAGCTGAAGCTTTCTTT.

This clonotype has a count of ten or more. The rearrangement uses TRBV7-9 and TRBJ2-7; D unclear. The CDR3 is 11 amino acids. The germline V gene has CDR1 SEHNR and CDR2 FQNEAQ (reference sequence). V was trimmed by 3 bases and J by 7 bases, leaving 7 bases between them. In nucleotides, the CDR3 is TGTGCCAGCAGCTTCTCCCAGGAGCAGTACTTC. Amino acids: CASSFSQEQYF.

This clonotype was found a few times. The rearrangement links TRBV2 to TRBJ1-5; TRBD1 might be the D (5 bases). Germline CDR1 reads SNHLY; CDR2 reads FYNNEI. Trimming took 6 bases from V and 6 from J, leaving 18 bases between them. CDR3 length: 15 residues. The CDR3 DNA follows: TGTGCCAGCAGAACAGCAGGGCGACGGAGTCAGCCCCAGCATTTT. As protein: CASRTAGRRSQPQHF.

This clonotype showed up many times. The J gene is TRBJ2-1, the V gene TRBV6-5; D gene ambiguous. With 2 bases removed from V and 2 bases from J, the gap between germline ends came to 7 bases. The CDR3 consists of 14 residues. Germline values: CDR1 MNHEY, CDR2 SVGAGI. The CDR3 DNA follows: TGTGCCAGCAGTTACGGGCAAGCCTACAATGAGCAGTTCTTC. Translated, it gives CASSYGQAYNEQFF.

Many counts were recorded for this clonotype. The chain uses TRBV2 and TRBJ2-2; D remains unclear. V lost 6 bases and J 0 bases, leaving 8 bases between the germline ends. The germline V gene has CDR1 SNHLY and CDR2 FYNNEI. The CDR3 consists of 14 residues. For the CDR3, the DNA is TGTGCCAGCAGACGACTTTCGAACACCGGGGAGCTGTTTTTT. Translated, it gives CASRRLSNTGELFF.

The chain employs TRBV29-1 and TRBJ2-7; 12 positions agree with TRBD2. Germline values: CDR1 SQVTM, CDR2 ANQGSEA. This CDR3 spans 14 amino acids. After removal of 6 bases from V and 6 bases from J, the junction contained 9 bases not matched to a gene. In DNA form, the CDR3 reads TGCAGCGTCCAAACCGGACTAGCGGGGTTCGAGCAGTACTTC. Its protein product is CSVQTGLAGFEQYF.

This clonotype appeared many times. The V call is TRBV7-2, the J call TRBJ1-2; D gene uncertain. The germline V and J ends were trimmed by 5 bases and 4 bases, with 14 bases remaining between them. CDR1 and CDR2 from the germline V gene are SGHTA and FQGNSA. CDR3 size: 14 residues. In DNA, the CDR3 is TGTGCCAGCAGCCCGGGAGGCTCGGGCTATGGCTACACCTTC. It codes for CASSPGGSGYGYTF.

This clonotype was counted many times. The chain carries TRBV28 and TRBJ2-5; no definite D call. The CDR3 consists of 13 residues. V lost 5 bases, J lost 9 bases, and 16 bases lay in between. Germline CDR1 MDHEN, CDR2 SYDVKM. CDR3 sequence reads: CASSPTHSLAQYF. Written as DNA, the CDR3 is TGTGCCAGCAGTCCTACTCATTCCCTCGCCCAGTACTTC.

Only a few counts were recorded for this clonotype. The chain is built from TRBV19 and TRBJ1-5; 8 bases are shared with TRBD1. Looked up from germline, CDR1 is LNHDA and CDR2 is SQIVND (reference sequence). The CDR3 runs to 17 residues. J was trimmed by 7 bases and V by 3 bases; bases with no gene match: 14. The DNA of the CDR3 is TGTGCCAGTAGTATCCCCGTTCGACAGGGGCAGAGACAGCCCCAGCATTTT. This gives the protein CASSIPVRQGQRQPQHF.

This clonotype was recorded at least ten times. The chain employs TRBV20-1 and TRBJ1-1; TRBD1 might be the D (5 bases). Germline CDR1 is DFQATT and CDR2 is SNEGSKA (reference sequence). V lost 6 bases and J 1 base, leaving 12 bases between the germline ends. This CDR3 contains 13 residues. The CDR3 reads CSAKRGGNTEAFF. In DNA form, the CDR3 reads TGCAGTGCCAAGAGGGGAGGGAACACTGAAGCTTTCTTT.

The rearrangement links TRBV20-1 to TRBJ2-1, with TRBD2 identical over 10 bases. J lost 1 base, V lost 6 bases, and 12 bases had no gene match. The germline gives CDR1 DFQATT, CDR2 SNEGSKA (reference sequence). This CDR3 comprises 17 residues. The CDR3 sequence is CSATVWSGGGSYNEQFF. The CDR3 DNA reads TGCAGTGCCACCGTCTGGAGCGGGGGGGGTTCCTACAATGAGCAGTTCTTC.

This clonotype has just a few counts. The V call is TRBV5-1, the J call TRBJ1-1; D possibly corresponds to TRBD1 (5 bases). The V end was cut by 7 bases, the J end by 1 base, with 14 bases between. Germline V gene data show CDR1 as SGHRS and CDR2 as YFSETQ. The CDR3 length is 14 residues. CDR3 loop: CASSPGGGNTEAFF. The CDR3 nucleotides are TGCGCCAGCTCCCCCGGGGGGGGGAACACTGAAGCTTTCTTT.

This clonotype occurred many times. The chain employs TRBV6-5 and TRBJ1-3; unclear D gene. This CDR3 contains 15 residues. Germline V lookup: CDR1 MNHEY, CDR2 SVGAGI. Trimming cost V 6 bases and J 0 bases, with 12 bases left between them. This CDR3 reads CASSRDLSSGNTIYF. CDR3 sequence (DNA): TGTGCCAGCAGCCGAGACCTGAGCTCTGGAAACACCATATATTTT.

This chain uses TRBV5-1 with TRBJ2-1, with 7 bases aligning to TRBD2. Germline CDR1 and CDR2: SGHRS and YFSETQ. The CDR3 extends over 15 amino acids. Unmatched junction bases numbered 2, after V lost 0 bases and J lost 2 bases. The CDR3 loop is CASSLERGAYNEQFF. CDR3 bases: TGCGCCAGCAGCTTGGAACGGGGGGCCTACAATGAGCAGTTCTTC.

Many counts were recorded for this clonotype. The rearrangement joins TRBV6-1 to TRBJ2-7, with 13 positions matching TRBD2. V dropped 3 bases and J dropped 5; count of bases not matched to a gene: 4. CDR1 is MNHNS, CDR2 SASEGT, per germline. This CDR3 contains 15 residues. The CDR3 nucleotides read TGTGCCAGCAGTGACTGGACTAGCGGGGGTCACGAGCAGTACTTC. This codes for CASSDWTSGGHEQYF.

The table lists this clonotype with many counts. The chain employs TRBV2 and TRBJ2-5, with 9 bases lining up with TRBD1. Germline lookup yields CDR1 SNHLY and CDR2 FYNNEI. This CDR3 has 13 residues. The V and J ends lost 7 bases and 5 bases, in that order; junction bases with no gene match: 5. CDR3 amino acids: CASNRGQRETQYF. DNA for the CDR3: TGTGCCAGCAACAGGGGGCAGCGTGAGACCCAGTACTTC.

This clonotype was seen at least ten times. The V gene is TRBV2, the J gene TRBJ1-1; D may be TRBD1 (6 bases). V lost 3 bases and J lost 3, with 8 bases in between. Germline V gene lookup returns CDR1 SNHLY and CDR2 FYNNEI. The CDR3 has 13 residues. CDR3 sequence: CASSEKGDTEAFF. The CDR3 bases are TGTGCCAGCAGTGAGAAGGGGGACACTGAAGCTTTCTTT. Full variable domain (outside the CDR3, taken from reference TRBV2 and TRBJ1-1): EPEVTQTPSHQVTQMGQEVILRCVPISNHLYFYWYRQILGQKVEFLVSFYNNEISEKSEIFDDQFSVERPDGSNFTLKIRSTKLEDSAMYFCASSEKGDTEAFFGQGTRLTVV.

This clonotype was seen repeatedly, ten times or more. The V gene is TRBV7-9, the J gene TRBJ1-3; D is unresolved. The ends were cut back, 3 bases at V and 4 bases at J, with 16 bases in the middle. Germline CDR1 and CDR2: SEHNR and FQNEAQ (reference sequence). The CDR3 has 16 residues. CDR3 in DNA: TGTGCCAGCAGCTTTTCTTCCGGTGGAGGGGGAAACACCATATATTTT. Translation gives CASSFSSGGGGNTIYF. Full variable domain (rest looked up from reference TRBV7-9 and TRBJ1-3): DTGVSQNPRHKITKRGQNVTFRCDPISEHNRLYWYRQTLGQGPEFLTYFQNEAQLEKSRLLSDRFSAERPKGSFSTLEIQRTEQGDSAMYLCASSFSSGGGGNTIYFGEGSWLTVV.

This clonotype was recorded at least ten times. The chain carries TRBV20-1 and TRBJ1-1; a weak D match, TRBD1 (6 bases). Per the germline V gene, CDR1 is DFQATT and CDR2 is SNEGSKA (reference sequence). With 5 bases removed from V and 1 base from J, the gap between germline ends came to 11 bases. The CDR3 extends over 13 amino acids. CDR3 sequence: CSARRGANTEAFF. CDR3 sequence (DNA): TGCAGTGCTCGCCGGGGGGCGAACACTGAAGCTTTCTTT.

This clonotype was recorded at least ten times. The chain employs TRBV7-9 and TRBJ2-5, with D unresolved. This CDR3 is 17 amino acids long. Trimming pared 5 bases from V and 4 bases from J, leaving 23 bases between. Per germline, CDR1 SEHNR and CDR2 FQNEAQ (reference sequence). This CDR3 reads CASSRDTPFGQRETQYF. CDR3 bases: TGTGCCAGCAGCCGAGACACGCCGTTCGGTCAGAGAGAGACCCAGTACTTC.

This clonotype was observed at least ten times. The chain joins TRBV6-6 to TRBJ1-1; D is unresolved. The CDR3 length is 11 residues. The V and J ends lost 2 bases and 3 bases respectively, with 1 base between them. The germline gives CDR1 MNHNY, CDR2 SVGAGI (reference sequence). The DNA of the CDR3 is TGTGCCAGCAGTTACGACACTGAAGCTTTCTTT. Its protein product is CASSYDTEAFF.